These 16 T cell receptor beta chains originate from one sample sequenced in a study of radiotherapy plus CTLA-4 blockade in lung cancer. Sequenced by immunoSEQ multiplex PCR; TCRdb stores in-frame clones only, minus some. The table shows over 100,000 clones, with roughly four fifths occurring only once. The starting material was peripheral blood, obtained from a patient treated with radiotherapy plus ipilimumab. Receptor source: a human donor with non-small cell lung cancer that progressed on radiotherapy plus ipilimumab. Some clones in this sample may be carry-over from other donors' samples.

The count of this clone is one. The V call is TRBV5-1, the J call TRBJ1-2; D is unresolved. This CDR3 has 13 amino acids. V was shortened by 0 bases and J by 6 bases, with 9 bases between the two germline ends. CDR1 is SGHRS and CDR2 is YFSETQ in the germline V gene. CDR3 amino acids: CASSLAHSDGYTF. The CDR3 DNA sequence: TGCGCCAGCAGCTTGGCCCACAGTGATGGCTACACCTTC.

J is TRBJ1-4 and V is TRBV28; possibly TRBD1 for D (6 bases). Germline loops: CDR1 MDHEN, CDR2 SYDVKM. Deletions cut 3 bases from V and 13 bases from J, with 18 bases between. This CDR3 is built from 14 residues. As DNA, the CDR3 is TGTGCCAGCAGTTTTTCGCATGCGGGGGGCCGACTGTTTTTT. Its translation: CASSFSHAGGRLFF.

The chain's CDR3 is CASGLGASYGYTF. The DNA of the CDR3 is TGTGCCAGCGGGTTGGGGGCAAGCTATGGCTACACCTTC. The chain employs TRBV28 and TRBJ1-2, with D perhaps matching TRBD1 (6 bases). V dropped 8 bases and J dropped 4 bases, with 14 bases sitting between them. The germline gives CDR1 MDHEN, CDR2 SYDVKM. The CDR3 spans 13 residues.

This chain links TRBV7-2 with TRBJ1-1; TRBD1 is a possible D gene (5 bases). Trimming removed 3 bases from V and 4 bases from J, with 15 bases in between. Germline V CDR1 and CDR2: SGHTA, FQGNSA. CDR3 length: 15 amino acids. The CDR3 DNA reads as TGTGCCAGCAGCTTCCAGACAGATCTGGGCACTGAAGCTTTCTTT. This sequence encodes CASSFQTDLGTEAFF.

This clone was seen only once. The genes are TRBV5-4 and TRBJ1-6; D is unresolved. Per germline, CDR1 SGHNT and CDR2 YYREEE (reference sequence). The CDR3 extends over 14 amino acids. The V end lost 0 bases, the J end lost 4 bases, and 5 bases lay between the germline ends. The CDR3 loop reads CASSLAEYNSPLHF. CDR3 coding DNA: TGTGCCAGCAGCTTGGCTGAGTATAATTCACCCCTCCACTTT.

V is TRBV2 and J is TRBJ1-2; tentatively, D is TRBD1 (6 bases). The V end lost 6 bases, the J end lost 2 bases, and 16 bases lay between the germline ends. Looked up from germline, CDR1 is SNHLY and CDR2 is FYNNEI. CDR3 length: 15 residues. CDR3 protein: CASRPQGPGNYGYTF. The CDR3, as DNA: TGTGCCAGCAGGCCCCAGGGGCCGGGGAACTATGGCTACACCTTC.

The V gene is TRBV2, the J gene TRBJ2-2, with no clear D. Looked up from germline, CDR1 is SNHLY and CDR2 is FYNNEI. V was shortened by 1 base and J by 1 base, with 7 bases between the two germline ends. The CDR3 loop spans 15 amino acids. CDR3 sequence: CASSEGQRNTGELFF. The CDR3 DNA reads as TGTGCCAGCAGTGAAGGCCAGAGGAACACCGGGGAGCTGTTTTTT.

J is TRBJ1-2 and V is TRBV29-1, with a possible D match to TRBD1 (6 bases). There are 12 residues in the CDR3. In germline, CDR1 is SQVTM, CDR2 ANQGSEA. V lost 4 bases, J lost 5 bases, and 11 bases lay in between. CDR3: CSVGQEIYGYTF. CDR3 sequence (DNA): TGCAGCGTTGGACAGGAGATTTATGGCTACACCTTC.

This clone appeared a few times. CDR3 sequence reads: CASSLGNTIYF. The CDR3 nucleotides read TGTGCCAGCAGCCTAGGAAACACCATATATTTT. The chain recombines TRBV7-6 with TRBJ1-3; D call uncertain. The V gene's germline CDR1 is SGHVS and CDR2 FNYEAQ. The CDR3 consists of 11 residues. Trimming stripped 5 bases from V and 4 bases from J, with 3 bases between.

This chain links TRBV11-3 with TRBJ2-7; the D gene is possibly TRBD2 (6 bases). Between the trimmed V and J ends, which lost 3 bases and 2 bases, there was a span of 8 bases. Germline V lookup: CDR1 SGHNT, CDR2 YENEEA. CDR3 length: 13 amino acids. The CDR3: CASSLGGTYEQYF. DNA of the CDR3: TGTGCCAGCAGCTTGGGGGGTACCTACGAGCAGTACTTC.

This chain connects TRBV7-9 to TRBJ1-3; D is ambiguous. This CDR3 spans 14 amino acids. Looked up from germline, CDR1 is SEHNR and CDR2 is FQNEAQ (reference sequence). Trimming removed 5 bases at V and 0 bases at J, with 8 bases between. The CDR3 nucleotides are TGTGCCAGCAGCCGGGCTAGCTCTGGAAACACCATATATTTT. As protein: CASSRASSGNTIYF.

V usage is TRBV7-2 and J usage is TRBJ2-7; 10 bases fit TRBD1. The ends lost 5 bases at V and 3 bases at J; junction bases unmatched: 7. The CDR3 totals 15 residues. Germline V gives CDR1 SGHTA, CDR2 FQGNSA. The CDR3 nucleotides are TGTGCCAGCAGCCCCGGGACAGGGGATATCTACGAGCAGTACTTC. Protein sequence: CASSPGTGDIYEQYF.

V usage is TRBV2 and J usage is TRBJ1-5; the match to TRBD1 covers 12 bases. With V trimmed by 7 bases and J by 5 bases, 3 bases remained unmatched. CDR3 size: 14 residues. Germline CDR1 is SNHLY and CDR2 is FYNNEI. CDR3 bases: TGTGCCAGCACCGGGACAGGGGGCCATCAGCCCCAGCATTTT. Translation: CASTGTGGHQPQHF.

The rearrangement joins TRBV25-1 to TRBJ2-3; D unclear. Germline lookup yields CDR1 MGHDK and CDR2 SYGVNS. Trimming removed 2 bases from V and 2 bases from J, with 2 bases in between. The CDR3 sequence is 12 residues long. CDR3 residues: CASSENTDTQYF. The CDR3 DNA reads as TGTGCCAGCAGTGAAAACACAGATACGCAGTATTTT.

CDR3 coding DNA: TGCGCCAGCAGCTTGGAGGGTGCCTATGGCTACACCTTC. It yields the protein CASSLEGAYGYTF. The chain joins TRBV5-1 to TRBJ1-2; D gene uncertain. The CDR3 covers 13 residues. CDR1 SGHRS and CDR2 YFSETQ come from the germline V gene. Trimming stripped 0 bases from V and 4 bases from J, with 7 bases between.

The J gene is TRBJ2-1, the V gene TRBV5-6; TRBD1 agrees at 9 bases. Unmatched junction bases numbered 11, after V lost 2 bases and J lost 8 bases. Germline values: CDR1 SGHDT, CDR2 YYEEEE. The CDR3 has 16 amino acids. CDR3 sequence: CASSFLTGGPRDEQFF. CDR3 nucleotide sequence: TGTGCCAGCAGCTTCCTCACAGGGGGCCCCAGGGATGAGCAGTTCTTC.